The entry below gives a single T cell receptor beta chain sequence along with its context. What it recognizes is unknown. The sample comes from a study of T cell repertoires in cytomegalovirus infection. Across the study: CMV infection together with matching HLA type was indicated by public TCR beta signatures.

TCRdb analysed the reads with MiXCR anew, one entry per CDR3 protein. The table has approximately 1,000,000 distinct CDR3 sequences, roughly 31% seen once. Study observations and caveats: Across the ex vivo response, the dominant clonotypes were HLA-C-restricted CMV-specific TCR beta clonotypes.

This CDR3 has 14 amino acids. Germline assignment: CDR1 LGHNT and CDR2 FRNRAP. After removal of 4 bases from V and 6 bases from J, the junction contained 0 bases not matched to a gene. The sequences come from cultured CD8+ T cells from PBMCs, collected from culture after CMV antigen stimulation. The J gene is TRBJ2-2, the V gene TRBV12-5; the match to TRBD2 covers 12 bases. The sequence was obtained from a human donor in good health (CMV status not recorded). Some clones in this sample may be carry-over from other donors' samples. In nucleotides, the CDR3 is TGTGCTAGTGGTTCTAGCGGGGGGGCCGGGGAGCTGTTTTTT. This codes for CASGSSGGAGELFF.